The text below deals with one T cell receptor (beta chain). Its antigen is unknown. The assay was immunoSEQ multiplex PCR, and TCRdb's table has in-frame clones only and misses some. The sample has about 69,000 clones; roughly nine tenths are singletons. The CDR3 extends over 16 amino acids. Germline V gene data show CDR1 as SGDLS and CDR2 as YYNGEE. Trimming took 4 bases from V and 6 from J; bases not matched to a gene: 13. The data originate from a study of OX40 agonist ivuxolimab in advanced cancers. The investigators sampled blood at baseline, at cycle 4 day 1, and at cycle 7 day 1. Regarding the study as a whole: CD8+ T cells showed, on average, more clonal expansion than CD4+ cells. Undetermined was the antigen specificity of the expanded peripheral T cells.

This TCR came from an adult with an advanced solid tumor such as melanoma, head and neck, liver or kidney cancer. The source was CD4+ or CD8+ T cells sorted from blood, collected in a trial of the OX40 agonist ivuxolimab. The chain joins TRBV9 to TRBJ2-7; TRBD2 agrees at 10 bases. The chain's CDR3 is CASSKAGLAGVSEQYF. DNA for the CDR3: TGTGCCAGCAGCAAAGCTGGGCTAGCGGGAGTCTCCGAGCAGTACTTC. Using reference TRBV9 and TRBJ2-7 for the parts outside the CDR3, the full variable domain is DSGVTQTPKHLITATGQRVTLRCSPRSGDLSVYWYQQSLDQGLQFLIQYYNGEERAKGNILERFSAQQFPDLHSELNLSSLELGDSALYFCASSKAGLAGVSEQYFGPGTRLTVT.